This TCR beta chain was captured by sequencing in a study of blood T cells in healthy people across ages. General observations from the study: Unknown CMV status may confound age-related changes in expanded clones.

The donors, healthy Caucasians from Russia, were aged about 6 to 95. Researchers isolated at least 7 million PBMCs per sample. The second PCR ran roughly 7 to 12 cycles with a sample-barcoded 5' primer and J-beta primers. TCRdb redid the calling of the 5' RACE reads with MiXCR, one entry per CDR3 protein. The data contain 980,000 or so distinct CDR3 sequences, around 46% of them singletons. Details on this clonotype: Its target is unknown.

This CDR3 region has 15 residues. CDR1 is MGHDK, CDR2 SYGVNS, per germline. Trimming took 7 bases from V and 0 from J, leaving 10 bases between them. Sequenced sample: blood. V is TRBV25-1 and J is TRBJ2-6; the D is unclear. The receptor comes from a man aged 25-45 years in good health. Here the CDR3 DNA reads TGTGCCAGCATAGACGGTAGCTCTGGGGCCAACGTCCTGACTTTC. It specifies CASIDGSSGANVLTF.